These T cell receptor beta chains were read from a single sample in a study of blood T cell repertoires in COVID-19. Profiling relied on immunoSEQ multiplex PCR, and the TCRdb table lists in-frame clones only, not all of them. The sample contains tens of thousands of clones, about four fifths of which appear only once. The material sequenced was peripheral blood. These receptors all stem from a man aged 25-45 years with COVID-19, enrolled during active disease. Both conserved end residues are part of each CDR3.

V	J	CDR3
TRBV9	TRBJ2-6	CASSHFVGLAERSGANVLTF
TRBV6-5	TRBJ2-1	CASSYRLDNEQFF
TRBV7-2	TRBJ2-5	CASSLAGTGYETQYF
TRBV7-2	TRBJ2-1	CASSPTSGPYNEQFF
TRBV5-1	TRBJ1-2	CASTLGQGPSYGYTF
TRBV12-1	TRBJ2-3	CASSFVVPWSDTQYF
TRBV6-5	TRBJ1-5	CASSDRSNQPQHF
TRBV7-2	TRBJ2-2	CASRNRGLGELFF
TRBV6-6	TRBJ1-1	CASSNRADTEAFF
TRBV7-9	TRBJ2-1	CASSLGLAGDLNEQFF
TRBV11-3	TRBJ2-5	CASSLTSGSETQYF
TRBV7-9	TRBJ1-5	CASSYGLGEGRDQPQHF
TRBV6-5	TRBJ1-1	CASSYSSGSGFTEAFF
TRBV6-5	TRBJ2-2	CASSFDTSGELFF
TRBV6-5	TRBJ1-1	CATRIPTGGTEAFF
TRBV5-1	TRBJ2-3	CASRRNLGAGADTQYF
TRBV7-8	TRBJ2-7	CASSLALASGAYEQYF
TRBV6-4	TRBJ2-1	CASSDRWSDAYNEQFF
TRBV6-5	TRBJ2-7	CASRNTLSDEQYF